This T cell receptor (beta chain) was sequenced for a study of CD4 T cells in relation to SARS-CoV-2 and coronaviruses. Study-level findings and limits: Crossreactivity was assessed only for spike protein, not other viral proteins. No donor gave both pre-pandemic and post-infection samples.

The unexposed donors gave CD4+ T cells in about 2011-2019, prior to COVID-19. The cells were cultured for around ten days before CD4+ T cells were isolated. As cell numbers allowed, unexposed-donor CD4+ T cells faced SARS-CoV-2 S/N and four cold-coronavirus spikes. Trimming took 0 bases from V and 7 from J, leaving 9 bases between them. CDR1 MGHRA and CDR2 YSYEKL come from the germline V gene. This CDR3 is 14 amino acids long. Remarks on this clone: Its matching antigen is unknown.

Only in-frame clones appear in the TCRdb table, and some are missing; sequencing was by immunoSEQ multiplex PCR. This table has about 31,000 clones, about three quarters appearing once. This chain connects TRBV4-1 to TRBJ2-2; D is ambiguous. The source is a human donor in good health. Material: CD4+ T cells from PBMCs, cultured in vitro. In DNA form, the CDR3 reads TGCGCCAGCAGCCAAGATAATGGGGTCGGGGAGCTGTTTTTT. Its protein product is CASSQDNGVGELFF.